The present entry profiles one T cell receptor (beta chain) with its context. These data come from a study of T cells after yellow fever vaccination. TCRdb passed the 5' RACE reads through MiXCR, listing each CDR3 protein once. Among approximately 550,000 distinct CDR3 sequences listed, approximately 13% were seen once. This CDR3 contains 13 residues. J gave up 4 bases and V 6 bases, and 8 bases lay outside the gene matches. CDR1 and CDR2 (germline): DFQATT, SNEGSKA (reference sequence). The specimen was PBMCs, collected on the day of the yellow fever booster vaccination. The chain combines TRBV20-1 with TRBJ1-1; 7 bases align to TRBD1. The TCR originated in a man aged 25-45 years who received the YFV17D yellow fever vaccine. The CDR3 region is CSAQQGGGTEAFF. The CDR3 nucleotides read TGCAGTGCCCAACAAGGGGGCGGCACTGAAGCTTTCTTT.